The 7 T cell receptor beta chains below come from one sample, sequenced in a study of CD8+CD57+ T cells in acquired aplastic anemia. Previously, flow cytometry had revealed CD8+CD57+ cell expansion in the patients chosen for sequencing. Genomic DNA, serving as template, underwent TCR beta VDJ and CDR3 profiling. TCRdb ran MiXCR on the reads and lists one entry per CDR3 protein. Here the sample spans about 180,000 distinct CDR3 sequences, less than 50% being singletons. The sequenced material came from sorted CD4+, CD8+, or CD8+CD57+ T cells (not recorded which) from PBMCs. These receptors came from a human donor with aplastic anemia.

This chain connects TRBV6-1 to TRBJ1-6; D gene uncertain. This CDR3 contains 15 residues. Trimming removed 5 bases at V and 9 bases at J, with 17 bases between. Germline V gene lookup returns CDR1 MNHNS and CDR2 SASEGT. CDR3 in amino acids: CASSLFRQAGSPLHF. The CDR3 DNA sequence: TGTGCCAGCAGTCTGTTTCGACAAGCGGGTTCACCCCTCCACTTT.

This clonotype was recorded many times. V usage is TRBV5-1 and J usage is TRBJ2-1; TRBD2 is a possible D gene (5 bases). The CDR3 totals 14 residues. The germline gives CDR1 SGHRS, CDR2 YFSETQ. Trimming left V 4 bases short and J 2 bases short, with 10 bases between. The CDR3 protein is CASSLPGTYNEQFF. The CDR3 bases are TGCGCCAGCAGCCTCCCGGGGACCTACAATGAGCAGTTCTTC. Full variable domain (rest looked up from reference TRBV5-1 and TRBJ2-1): KAGVTQTPRYLIKTRGQQVTLSCSPISGHRSVSWYQQTPGQGLQFLFEYFSETQRNKGNFPGRFSGRQFSNSRSEMNVSTLELGDSALYLCASSLPGTYNEQFFGPGTRLTVL.

In its sample, this clonotype was seen a few times. In DNA form, the CDR3 reads TGTGCCAGCAGCCCAGGGACGGAGAACACTGAAGCTTTCTTT. Protein: CASSPGTENTEAFF. The chain is built from TRBV2 and TRBJ1-1; D is perhaps TRBD1 (5 bases). The germline CDR1 and CDR2 sequences are SNHLY and FYNNEI. Deletions cut 6 bases from V and 1 base from J, with 12 bases between. The CDR3 consists of 14 residues.

The CDR3 here is CASQPGQINTGELFF. The CDR3 nucleotides are TGTGCCAGCCAGCCGGGCCAGATAAACACCGGGGAGCTGTTTTTT. V usage is TRBV25-1 and J usage is TRBJ2-2; D gene ambiguous. Trimming removed 8 bases at V and 2 bases at J, with 15 bases between. The CDR3 sequence is 15 residues long. Germline-derived CDR1 and CDR2 are MGHDK and SYGVNS.

This clonotype was observed at least ten times. This sequence joins TRBV4-1 and TRBJ2-3, with TRBD2 matching 11 bases. V lost 0 bases and J lost 2; bases outside the gene matches: 7. CDR3 length: 18 amino acids. Per germline, CDR1 MGHRA and CDR2 YSYEKL. DNA for the CDR3: TGCGCCAGCAGCCAAGATTTGGGACTAGCGGCCTCCACAGATACGCAGTATTTT. Amino acid sequence: CASSQDLGLAASTDTQYF.

A word on this clonotype: This may stem from a read error, because a much larger clone lies one nucleotide away. V and J are TRBV6-1 and TRBJ2-3; no clear D gene. Looked up from germline, CDR1 is MNHNS and CDR2 is SASEGT. The V and J ends lost 6 bases and 2 bases respectively, with 12 bases between them. There are 14 residues in the CDR3. CDR3 coding DNA: TGTGCCAGCAGCGGCGCCATCCACACAGATACGCAGTATTTT. It is translated as CASSGAIHTDTQYF.

This clonotype was picked up many times. The V and J genes are TRBV9 and TRBJ1-6; D is ambiguous. Germline assignment: CDR1 SGDLS and CDR2 YYNGEE. V was shortened by 0 bases and J by 9 bases, with 7 bases between the two germline ends. The CDR3 runs 13 residues. The CDR3 DNA reads as TGTGCCAGCAGCGTAGGCGGCGGTTCACCCCTCCACTTT. Amino acids: CASSVGGGSPLHF.